The next 5 T cell receptor beta chains were all read from a single sample in a study of OX40 agonist ivuxolimab in advanced cancers. This table comes from immunoSEQ multiplex PCR, and its TCRdb copy is limited to in-frame clones, with some not included. The data show 65,000 to 95,000 clones, with 88% seen just once and about 0.52% held by the top ten. The source was CD4+ or CD8+ T cells sorted from blood, collected in a trial of the OX40 agonist ivuxolimab. These TCRs come from an adult with an advanced solid tumor such as melanoma, head and neck, liver or kidney cancer.

This chain uses TRBV6-5 with TRBJ2-1; a possible D gene is TRBD1 (6 bases). Per germline, CDR1 MNHEY and CDR2 SVGAGI. The length of the CDR3 is 15 residues. Trimming shortened V by 6 bases and J by 8 bases, and 20 bases separated the two germline ends. The CDR3 nucleotides are TGTGCCAGCAGCCCGCCTCCGGGACATTCCTATGAGCAGTTCTTC. Residues: CASSPPPGHSYEQFF.

The chain employs TRBV6-1 and TRBJ1-5; possible D gene TRBD1, 5 bases. The CDR3 is 13 amino acids. CDR1 is MNHNS and CDR2 is SASEGT in the germline V gene. V lost 6 bases and J lost 1, with 7 bases in between. The CDR3 DNA sequence: TGTGCCAGCAGGGAGGGGAGCAATCAGCCCCAGCATTTT. It yields the protein CASREGSNQPQHF.

The chain links TRBV7-3 to TRBJ1-2, with 9 bases fitting TRBD1. V trimming: 0 bases; J trimming: 8 bases; junction bases outside the gene matches: 7. Per germline, CDR1 SGHTA and CDR2 FQGTGA. This CDR3 contains 15 residues. As DNA, the CDR3 is TGTGCCAGCAGCTTAACGAGGGACAGGGCCGGAGGCTACACCTTC. Protein product: CASSLTRDRAGGYTF.

This rearrangement joins TRBV11-1 to TRBJ1-4; the D is unclear. CDR1 and CDR2 (germline): SGHAT, FQDESV (reference sequence). The CDR3 extends over 15 amino acids. V dropped 2 bases and J dropped 2 bases, with 9 bases sitting between them. The CDR3: CASSLNRQTNEKLFF. In DNA, the CDR3 is TGTGCCAGCAGCTTAAATCGGCAGACTAATGAAAAACTGTTTTTT.

The chain uses TRBV28 and TRBJ2-7, with D perhaps TRBD1 or TRBD2 (5 bases each). Trimming removed 2 bases from V and 3 bases from J, with 8 bases in between. Germline V lookup: CDR1 MDHEN, CDR2 SYDVKM. This CDR3 contains 13 residues. CDR3 loop: CASSLGGFYEQYF. The CDR3 DNA follows: TGTGCCAGCAGTTTAGGGGGTTTCTACGAGCAGTACTTC.